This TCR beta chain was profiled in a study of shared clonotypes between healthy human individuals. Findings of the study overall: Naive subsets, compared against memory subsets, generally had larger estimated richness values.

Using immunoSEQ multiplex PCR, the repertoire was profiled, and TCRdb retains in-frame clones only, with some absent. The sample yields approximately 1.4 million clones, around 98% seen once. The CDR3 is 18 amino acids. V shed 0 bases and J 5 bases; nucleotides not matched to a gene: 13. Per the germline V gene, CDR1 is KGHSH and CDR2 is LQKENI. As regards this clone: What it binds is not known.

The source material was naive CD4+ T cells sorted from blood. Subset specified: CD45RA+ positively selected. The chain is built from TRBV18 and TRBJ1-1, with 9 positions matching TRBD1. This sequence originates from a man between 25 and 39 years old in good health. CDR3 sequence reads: CASSPPRGTGGFGTEAFF. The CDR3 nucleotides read TGTGCCAGCTCACCACCGAGGGGAACAGGGGGCTTTGGTACTGAAGCTTTCTTT.